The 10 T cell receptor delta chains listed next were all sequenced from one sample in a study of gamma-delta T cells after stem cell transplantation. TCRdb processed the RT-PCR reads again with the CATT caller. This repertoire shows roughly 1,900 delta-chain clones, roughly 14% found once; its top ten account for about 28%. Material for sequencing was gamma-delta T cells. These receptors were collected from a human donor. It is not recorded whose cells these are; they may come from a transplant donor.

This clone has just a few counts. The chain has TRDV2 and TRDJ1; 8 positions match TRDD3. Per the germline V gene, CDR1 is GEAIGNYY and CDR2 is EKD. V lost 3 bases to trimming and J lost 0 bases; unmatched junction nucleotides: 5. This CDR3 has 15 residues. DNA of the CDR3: TGTGCCTGTGACCGACTGGGGGGCTACACCGATAAACTCATCTTT. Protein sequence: CACDRLGGYTDKLIF.

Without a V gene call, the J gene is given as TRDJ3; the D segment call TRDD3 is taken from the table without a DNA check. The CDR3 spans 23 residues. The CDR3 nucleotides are TGTGCCTGTGACTCCATTCCTACTCTGGGGGATACGCGGAGCTCTTGGGACACCCGACAGATGTTTTTC. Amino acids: CACDSIPTLGDTRSSWDTRQMFF.

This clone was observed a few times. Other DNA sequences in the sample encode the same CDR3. CDR3 sequence (DNA): TGTGCCTGTGACACCGTGGGGATGGGGACCGATAAACTCATCTTT. This sequence encodes CACDTVGMGTDKLIF. The chain is built from TRDV2 and TRDJ1; D perhaps matches TRDD3 (6 bases). Trimming pared 0 bases from V and 2 bases from J, leaving 12 bases between. The CDR3 length is 15 residues. Germline V gives CDR1 GEAIGNYY, CDR2 EKD.

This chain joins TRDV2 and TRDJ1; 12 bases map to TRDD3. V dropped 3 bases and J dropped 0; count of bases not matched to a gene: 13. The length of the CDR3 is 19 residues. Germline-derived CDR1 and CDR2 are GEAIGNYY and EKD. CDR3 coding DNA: TGTGCCTGTGACGCTATCACTGGGGGATACCCGAGGTACACCGATAAACTCATCTTT. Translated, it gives CACDAITGGYPRYTDKLIF.

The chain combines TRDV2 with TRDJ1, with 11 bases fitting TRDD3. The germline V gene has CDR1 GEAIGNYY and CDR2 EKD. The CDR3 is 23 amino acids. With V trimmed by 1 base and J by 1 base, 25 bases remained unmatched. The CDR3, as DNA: TGTGCCTGTGACACTCTGTCTGGGATTGGTCTACTGGGGGATAAGGGGTTCACCGATAAACTCATCTTT. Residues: CACDTLSGIGLLGDKGFTDKLIF.

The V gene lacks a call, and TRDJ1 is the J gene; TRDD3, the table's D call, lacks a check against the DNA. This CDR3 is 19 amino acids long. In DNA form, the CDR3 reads TGTGCCTGTGACACCCTCTTAAGTCTGGTGGATAAGGGCACCGATAACCTCATCTTT. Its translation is CACDTLLSLVDKGTDNLIF.

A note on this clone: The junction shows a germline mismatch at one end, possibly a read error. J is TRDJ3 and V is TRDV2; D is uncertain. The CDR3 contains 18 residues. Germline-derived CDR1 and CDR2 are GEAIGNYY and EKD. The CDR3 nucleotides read TGTGCCTGTGACACCGTCTCAAAGCCCTCCTTGGACACCCTACAGATGTTTTTC. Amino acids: CACDTVSKPSLDTLQMFF.

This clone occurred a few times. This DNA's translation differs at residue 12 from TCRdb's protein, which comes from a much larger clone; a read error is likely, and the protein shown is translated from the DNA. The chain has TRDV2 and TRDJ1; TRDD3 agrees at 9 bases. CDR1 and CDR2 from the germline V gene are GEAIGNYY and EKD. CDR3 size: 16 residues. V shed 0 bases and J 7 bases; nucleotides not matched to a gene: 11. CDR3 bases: TGTGCCTGTGACACCGTTTCGGGGGATACTGGGGCTAAACTCATCTTT. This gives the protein CACDTVSGDTGAKLIF.

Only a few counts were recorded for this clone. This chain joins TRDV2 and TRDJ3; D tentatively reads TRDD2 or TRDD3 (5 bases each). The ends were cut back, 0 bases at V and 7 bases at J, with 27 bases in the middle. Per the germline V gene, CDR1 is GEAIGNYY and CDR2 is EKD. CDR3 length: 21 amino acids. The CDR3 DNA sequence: TGTGCCTGTGACACCGCGTCGTATGGGGTATACGATTCCTTTGACACCCGACAGATGTTTTTC. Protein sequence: CACDTASYGVYDSFDTRQMFF.

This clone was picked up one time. The CDR3, as DNA: TGTGCCTGTGACACGCTAATTCGGGCTGGGTCCTCTTTGACAGCACACCTCTTCTTT. Translating it yields CACDTLIRAGSSLTAHLFF. The J gene corresponds to TRDJ2; a V gene call is absent. The CDR3 totals 19 residues.